These 13 T cell receptor beta chains were sequenced from one sample in a study of blood T cell repertoires in COVID-19. The assay was immunoSEQ multiplex PCR, and TCRdb's table has in-frame clones only and misses some. The sample records around 42,000 clones, about 82% being singletons. Sequenced sample: peripheral blood. These TCRs come from a man aged 70 or older with acute or convalescent COVID-19.

The chain couples TRBV19 to TRBJ1-6, with D perhaps matching TRBD1 (5 bases). The CDR3 loop spans 15 amino acids. V was trimmed by 6 bases and J by 6 bases, leaving 15 bases between them. The germline gives CDR1 LNHDA, CDR2 SQIVND (reference sequence). The CDR3 region is CASRQRDWFNSPLHF. DNA for the CDR3: TGTGCCAGTAGACAGCGGGACTGGTTTAATTCACCCCTCCACTTT.

CDR3 DNA sequence: TGTGCCAGCTCAACTAACCCTGACAGGGTACAGCCCCAGCATTTT. Translation: CASSTNPDRVQPQHF. The chain joins TRBV18 to TRBJ1-5; 7 bases fit TRBD1. Germline loops: CDR1 KGHSH, CDR2 LQKENI. The CDR3 contains 15 residues. V shed 5 bases, J shed 7 bases, and the junction held 11 bases outside the gene matches.

The chain is built from TRBV5-4 and TRBJ2-2; 9 positions match TRBD2. Trimming at V came to 5 bases and at J to 4 bases, leaving 6 bases not matched to a gene. The CDR3 has 15 residues. Germline V gene data show CDR1 as SGHNT and CDR2 as YYREEE (reference sequence). CDR3 amino acids: CASSLTSGFTGELFF. As DNA, the CDR3 is TGTGCCAGCAGTCTTACTAGCGGGTTCACCGGGGAGCTGTTTTTT.

The V call is TRBV7-9, the J call TRBJ1-2, with TRBD1 identical over 7 bases. J was trimmed by 1 base and V by 1 base; bases with no gene match: 3. Germline lookup yields CDR1 SEHNR and CDR2 FQNEAQ (reference sequence). The CDR3 is 15 residues long. The CDR3 loop is CASSLVRDSNYGYTF. For the CDR3, the DNA is TGTGCCAGCAGCTTAGTCCGGGACAGTAACTATGGCTACACCTTC.

The CDR3 DNA reads as TGTGCCGGACAAAAGGGACAGATTAATTCACCCCTCCACTTT. Amino acid sequence: CAGQKGQINSPLHF. This rearrangement joins TRBV7-2 to TRBJ1-6; 7 nucleotides agree with TRBD1. Germline V gene sequence: CDR1 SGHTA, CDR2 FQGNSA. This CDR3 is built from 14 residues. V gave up 11 bases and J gave up 6 bases; unmatched junction bases: 10.

The V call is TRBV18, the J call TRBJ2-3; 11 bases are a match to TRBD2. The ends lost 5 bases at V and 1 base at J; junction bases unmatched: 5. Germline loops: CDR1 KGHSH, CDR2 LQKENI. The CDR3 contains 16 residues. The CDR3 region is CASSFGTSGRTDTQYF. In DNA, the CDR3 is TGTGCCAGCTCATTCGGGACTAGCGGACGCACAGATACGCAGTATTTT.

This chain joins TRBV19 and TRBJ1-2; 7 nucleotides line up with TRBD1. The CDR3 runs to 15 residues. Germline CDR1 LNHDA, CDR2 SQIVND (reference sequence). V shed 4 bases, J shed 1 base, and the junction held 6 bases outside the gene matches. Here the CDR3 reads CASSRQGGLNYGYTF. In DNA, the CDR3 is TGTGCCAGTAGTAGGCAAGGGGGCCTTAACTATGGCTACACCTTC.

This chain links TRBV19 with TRBJ2-6, with 7 positions matching TRBD2. The CDR3 is 15 amino acids. Trimming took 7 bases from V and 0 from J; bases not matched to a gene: 3. Germline values: CDR1 LNHDA, CDR2 SQIVND (reference sequence). The CDR3 loop reads CASTGGNSGANVLTF. As DNA, the CDR3 is TGTGCCAGTACGGGGGGAAACTCTGGGGCCAACGTCCTGACTTTC.

CDR3 coding DNA: TGTGCCAGTAGTATTACGGGACTGCACACAGATACGCAGTATTTT. This encodes CASSITGLHTDTQYF. V usage is TRBV19 and J usage is TRBJ2-3, with D perhaps TRBD2 (6 bases). The V end was cut by 3 bases, the J end by 2 bases, with 12 bases between. Germline CDR1 and CDR2: LNHDA and SQIVND (reference sequence). The CDR3 extends over 15 amino acids.

CDR3: CATSNMLGGGTNYGYTF. Written as DNA, the CDR3 is TGTGCCACCAGCAACATGCTGGGCGGGGGCACTAACTATGGCTACACCTTC. V usage is TRBV15 and J usage is TRBJ1-2, with D tentatively TRBD1 (6 bases). The germline CDR1 and CDR2 sequences are LNHNV and YYDKDF (reference sequence). Trimming took off 4 bases at V and 0 bases at J, with 18 bases between the two ends. This CDR3 has 17 amino acids.

The chain has TRBV7-2 and TRBJ1-3; D is undetermined. V was trimmed by 0 bases and J by 0 bases, leaving 9 bases between them. CDR1 is SGHTA and CDR2 is FQGNSA in the germline V gene. This CDR3 has 16 amino acids. CDR3 sequence: CASSLAIASSGNTIYF. The CDR3 region has the DNA TGTGCCAGCAGCTTAGCGATAGCAAGCTCTGGAAACACCATATATTTT.

This sequence joins TRBV7-9 and TRBJ1-5; 8 bases match TRBD1. This CDR3 region has 15 residues. The V and J ends lost 5 bases and 4 bases, in that order; junction bases with no gene match: 7. Germline values: CDR1 SEHNR, CDR2 FQNEAQ (reference sequence). The CDR3 spells CASSQTGVGNQPQHF. In nucleotides, the CDR3 is TGTGCCAGCAGCCAGACAGGGGTAGGGAATCAGCCCCAGCATTTT.

The chain carries TRBV19 and TRBJ1-5, with D unclear. V was cut by 7 bases and J by 5 bases, with 12 bases left in between. This CDR3 has 13 amino acids. Germline-derived CDR1 and CDR2 are LNHDA and SQIVND (reference sequence). In nucleotides, the CDR3 is TGTGCCAGTACCCCGGACGGGGATCAGCCCCAGCATTTT. As protein: CASTPDGDQPQHF.